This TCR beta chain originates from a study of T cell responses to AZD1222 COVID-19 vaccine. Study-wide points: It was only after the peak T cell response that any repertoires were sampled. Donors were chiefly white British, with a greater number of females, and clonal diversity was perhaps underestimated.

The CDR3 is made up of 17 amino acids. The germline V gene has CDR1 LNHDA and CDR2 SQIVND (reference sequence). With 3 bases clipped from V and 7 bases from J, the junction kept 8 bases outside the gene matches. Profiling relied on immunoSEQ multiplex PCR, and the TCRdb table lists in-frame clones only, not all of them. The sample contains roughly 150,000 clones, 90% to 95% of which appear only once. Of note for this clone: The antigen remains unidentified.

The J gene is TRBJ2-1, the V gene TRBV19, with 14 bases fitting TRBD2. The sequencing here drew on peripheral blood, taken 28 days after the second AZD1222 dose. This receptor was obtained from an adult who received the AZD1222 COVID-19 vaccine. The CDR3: CASSMGGLAGDGNEQFF. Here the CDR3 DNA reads TGTGCCAGTAGTATGGGGGGACTAGCGGGAGATGGGAATGAGCAGTTCTTC.